This T cell receptor (beta chain) was identified during a study of T cell changes during pregnancy in multiple sclerosis. Assay: immunoSEQ multiplex PCR; the TCRdb copy retains only in-frame clones and omits some. This sample has over 100,000 clones, with 80% to 95% found just once. Sequencing was performed on peripheral blood, taken in the third trimester of pregnancy. The receptor was derived from a female donor with multiple sclerosis, enrolled in a pregnancy study.

The CDR3 nucleotides are TGTGCCACGACTAGCGGGAGAGGAGTGGGCGGGGAGCTGTTTTTT. It specifies CATTSGRGVGGELFF. V usage is TRBV19 and J usage is TRBJ2-2, with 12 nucleotides matching TRBD2. V trimming: 10 bases; J trimming: 7 bases; junction bases outside the gene matches: 10. The CDR3 sequence is 15 residues long. Germline CDR1 and CDR2: LNHDA and SQIVND (reference sequence).